This is a list of T cell receptor beta chains from one sample in a study of blood T cell repertoires in COVID-19. Only in-frame clones appear in the TCRdb table, and some are missing; sequencing was by immunoSEQ multiplex PCR. This table holds 180,000 or so clones, approximately 80% found once. Sequencing was carried out using PBMCs or T cells enriched from blood (not recorded which). The receptors here all came from a man between 45 and 60 years old who had recovered from COVID-19. CDR3s include the opening cysteine and the closing phenylalanine or tryptophan. The D gene is left open where the match is weak. Some rows mark clone size as missing; the rest say once, few, many or name a class of expanded clone.

d_gene	abundance	v_gene	j_gene	CDR3nt	CDR3aa
TRBD2	few	TRBV24-1	TRBJ2-7	TGTGCCACCAGTGATCCGGGCGGGCCTAGCGGGGGCTACGAGCAGTACTTC	CATSDPGGPSGGYEQYF
TRBD1	-	TRBV7-7	TRBJ1-4	TGTGCCAGCAGCTCCCGACAGGGGTCGGATGAAAAACTGTTTTTT	CASSSRQGSDEKLFF
-	-	TRBV3-1/TRBV3-2	TRBJ2-7	TGTGCCAGCAGCCAAGTACGGGGGGAGCAGTACTTC	CASSQVRGEQYF
TRBD1	-	TRBV4-1	TRBJ1-6	TGCGCCAGCAGCTTAGATAGAGGGGGCCCGAATAATTCACCCCTCCACTTT	CASSLDRGGPNNSPLHF
-	-	TRBV18	TRBJ2-6	TGTGCCAGCTCACGGTTAGCAGGGATTAGCTCTGGGGCCAACGTCCTGACTTTC	CASSRLAGISSGANVLTF
-	-	TRBV6-4	TRBJ2-2	TGTGCCAGCAGTGACGGCAGGTTATCCGGGGAGCTGTTTTTT	CASSDGRLSGELFF
TRBD2	-	TRBV5-1	TRBJ2-3	TGCGCCAGCAGCTCGGGACTAGCGGGGGGCGAAGGCACAGATACGCAGTATTTT	CASSSGLAGGEGTDTQYF
TRBD1	-	TRBV24-1	TRBJ2-2	TGTGCCACCAGTGATTTTAATTTCGACAGGGTTGGCACCGGGGAGCTGTTTTTT	CATSDFNFDRVGTGELFF
TRBD1	-	TRBV7-6	TRBJ1-1	TGTGCCAGCAGCTTAGAGGGACAGGCGAAGAACACTGAAGCTTTCTTT	CASSLEGQAKNTEAFF
-	-	TRBV28	TRBJ2-7	TGTGCCAGCAGTTTATCGTCAGCGAGGGAGCAGTACTTC	CASSLSSAREQYF
-	-	TRBV3-1/TRBV3-2	TRBJ2-1	TGTGCCAGCAGCCTCAGGGGATATGAGCAGTTCTTC	CASSLRGYEQFF
TRBD1	-	TRBV18	TRBJ2-1	TGTGCCAGCTCACCCTCAGGACAGGGGGCGGTGGACAATGAGCAGTTCTTC	CASSPSGQGAVDNEQFF
-	-	TRBV2	TRBJ1-5	TGTGCCACCCAGGGCAGGTTCAATCAGCCCCAGCATTTT	CATQGRFNQPQHF
-	-	TRBV5-1	TRBJ2-5	TGCGCCAGCAGCTCCTTTCCGTCCTCAGAGACCCAGTACTTC	CASSSFPSSETQYF
-	-	TRBV29-1	TRBJ2-1	TGCAGCGTTGATCTCGACAATGAGCAGTTCTTC	CSVDLDNEQFF
-	-	TRBV5-1	TRBJ1-4	TGCGCCAGCAGCTTGGGGACAGTAGGTAATGAAAAACTGTTTTTT	CASSLGTVGNEKLFF
-	once	TRBV5-1	TRBJ2-7	TGCGCCAGCAGCTTGGGTAAAACAGGTGGCGAGCAGTACTTC	CASSLGKTGGEQYF
-	-	TRBV7-9	TRBJ2-2	TGTGCCAGCAGCTTTGCCGGCACCGGGGAGCTGTTTTTT	CASSFAGTGELFF
-	-	TRBV9	TRBJ1-5	TGTGCCAGCAGCCCGTCCGGGTCCGGCAATCAGCCCCAGCATTTT	CASSPSGSGNQPQHF
TRBD1	-	TRBV7-6	TRBJ2-7	TGTGCCAGCAGCTTAGCCGTGGGTACAGGGGCCGAGCAGTACTTC	CASSLAVGTGAEQYF
TRBD2	-	TRBV11-2	TRBJ2-2	TGTGCCAGCAGCTTACTAGCGGGACCTAACACCGGGGAGCTGTTTTTT	CASSLLAGPNTGELFF
-	few	TRBV19	TRBJ1-5	TGTGCCAGTAGTCAATTTGGGGGTCCTGGAGGGCAGCCCCAGCATTTT	CASSQFGGPGGQPQHF